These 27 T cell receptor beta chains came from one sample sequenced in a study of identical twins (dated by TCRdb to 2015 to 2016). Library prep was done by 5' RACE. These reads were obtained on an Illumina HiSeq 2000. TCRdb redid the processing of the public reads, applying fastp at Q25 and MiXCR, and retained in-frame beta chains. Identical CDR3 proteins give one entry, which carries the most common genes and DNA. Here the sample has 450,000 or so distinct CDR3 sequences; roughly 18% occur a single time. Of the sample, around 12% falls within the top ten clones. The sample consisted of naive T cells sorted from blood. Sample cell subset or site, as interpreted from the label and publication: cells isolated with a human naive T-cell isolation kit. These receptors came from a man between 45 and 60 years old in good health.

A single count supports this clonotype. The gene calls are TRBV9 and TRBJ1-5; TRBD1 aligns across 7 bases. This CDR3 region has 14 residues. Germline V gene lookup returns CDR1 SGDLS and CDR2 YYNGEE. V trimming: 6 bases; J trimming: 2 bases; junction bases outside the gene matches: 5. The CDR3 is CASTLGQGNQPQHF. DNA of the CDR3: TGTGCCAGCACCCTAGGACAGGGCAATCAGCCCCAGCATTTT. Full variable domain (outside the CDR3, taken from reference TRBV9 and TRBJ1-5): DSGVTQTPKHLITATGQRVTLRCSPRSGDLSVYWYQQSLDQGLQFLIQYYNGEERAKGNILERFSAQQFPDLHSELNLSSLELGDSALYFCASTLGQGNQPQHFGDGTRLSIL.

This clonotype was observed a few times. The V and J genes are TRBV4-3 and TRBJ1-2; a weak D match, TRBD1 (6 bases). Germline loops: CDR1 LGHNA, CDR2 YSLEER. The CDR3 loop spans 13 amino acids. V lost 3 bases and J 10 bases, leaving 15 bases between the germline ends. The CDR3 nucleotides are TGCGCCAGCAGCCATAAGACAGGAGGAGTCTACACCTTC. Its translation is CASSHKTGGVYTF.

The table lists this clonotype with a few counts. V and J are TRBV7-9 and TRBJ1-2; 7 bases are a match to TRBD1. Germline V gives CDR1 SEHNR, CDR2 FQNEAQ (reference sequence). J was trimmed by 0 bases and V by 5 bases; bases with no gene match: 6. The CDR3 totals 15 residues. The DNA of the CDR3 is TGTGCCAGCAGCCCTACGACAGGGACTAACTATGGCTACACCTTC. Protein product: CASSPTTGTNYGYTF. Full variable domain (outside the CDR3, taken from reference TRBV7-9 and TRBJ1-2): DTGVSQNPRHKITKRGQNVTFRCDPISEHNRLYWYRQTLGQGPEFLTYFQNEAQLEKSRLLSDRFSAERPKGSFSTLEIQRTEQGDSAMYLCASSPTTGTNYGYTFGSGTRLTVV.

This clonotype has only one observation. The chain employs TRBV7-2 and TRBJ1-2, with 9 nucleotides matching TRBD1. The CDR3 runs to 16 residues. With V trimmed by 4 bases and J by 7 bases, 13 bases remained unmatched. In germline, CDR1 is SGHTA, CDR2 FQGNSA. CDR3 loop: CASSSTGTGYASGYTF. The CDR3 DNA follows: TGTGCCAGCAGCTCAACCGGGACAGGGTATGCCTCTGGCTACACCTTC.

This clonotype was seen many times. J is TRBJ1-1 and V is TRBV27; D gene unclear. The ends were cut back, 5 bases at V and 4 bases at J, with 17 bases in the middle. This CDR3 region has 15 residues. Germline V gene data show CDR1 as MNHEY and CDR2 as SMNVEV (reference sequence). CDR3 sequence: CASSLTDTVGTEAFF. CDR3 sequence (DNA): TGTGCCAGCAGTCTCACCGACACGGTCGGCACTGAAGCTTTCTTT.

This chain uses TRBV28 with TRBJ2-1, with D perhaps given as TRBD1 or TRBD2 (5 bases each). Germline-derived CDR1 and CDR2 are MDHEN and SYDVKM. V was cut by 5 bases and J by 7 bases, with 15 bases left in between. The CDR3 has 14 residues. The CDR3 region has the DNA TGTGCCAGCAGTCCCGTATGGGGGTATAATGAGCAGTTCTTC. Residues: CASSPVWGYNEQFF.

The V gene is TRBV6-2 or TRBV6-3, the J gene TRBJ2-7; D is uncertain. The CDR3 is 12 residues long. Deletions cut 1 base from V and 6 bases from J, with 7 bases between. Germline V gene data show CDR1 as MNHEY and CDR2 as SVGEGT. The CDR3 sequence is CASSYWGREQYF. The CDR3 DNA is TGTGCCAGCAGTTACTGGGGTCGCGAGCAGTACTTC.

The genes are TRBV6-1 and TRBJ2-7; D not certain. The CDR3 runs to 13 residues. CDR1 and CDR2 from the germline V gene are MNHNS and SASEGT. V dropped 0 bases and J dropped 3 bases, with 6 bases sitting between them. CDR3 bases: TGTGCCAGCAGTGAAGCGGCAGACTACGAGCAGTACTTC. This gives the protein CASSEAADYEQYF.

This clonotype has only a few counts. The DNA for the CDR3 is TGTGCCAGCAGCGAGGGATGGGGAAACACCATATATTTT. Encoded protein: CASSEGWGNTIYF. The J gene is TRBJ1-3, the V gene TRBV7-6; D unclear. The V and J ends lost 5 bases and 4 bases respectively, with 9 bases between them. The length of the CDR3 is 13 residues. The germline V gene has CDR1 SGHVS and CDR2 FNYEAQ.

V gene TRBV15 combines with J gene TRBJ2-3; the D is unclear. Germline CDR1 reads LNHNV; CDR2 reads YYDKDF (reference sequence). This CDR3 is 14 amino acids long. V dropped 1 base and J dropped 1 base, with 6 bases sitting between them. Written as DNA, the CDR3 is TGTGCCACCAGCAGAGTTCGGGGCACAGATACGCAGTATTTT. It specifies CATSRVRGTDTQYF.

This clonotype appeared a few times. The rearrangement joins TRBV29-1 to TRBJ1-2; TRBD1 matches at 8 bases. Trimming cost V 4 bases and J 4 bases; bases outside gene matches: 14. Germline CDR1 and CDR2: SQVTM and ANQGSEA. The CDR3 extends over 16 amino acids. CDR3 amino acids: CSVGMIPGQAAYGYTF. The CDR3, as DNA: TGCAGCGTTGGCATGATTCCGGGACAGGCAGCCTATGGCTACACCTTC.

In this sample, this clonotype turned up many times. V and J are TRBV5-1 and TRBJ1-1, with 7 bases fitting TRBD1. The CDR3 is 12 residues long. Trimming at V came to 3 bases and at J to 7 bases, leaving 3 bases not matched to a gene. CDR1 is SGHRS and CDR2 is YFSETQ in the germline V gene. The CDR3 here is CASSYQGGEAFF. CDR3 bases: TGCGCCAGCAGCTATCAGGGGGGTGAAGCTTTCTTT.

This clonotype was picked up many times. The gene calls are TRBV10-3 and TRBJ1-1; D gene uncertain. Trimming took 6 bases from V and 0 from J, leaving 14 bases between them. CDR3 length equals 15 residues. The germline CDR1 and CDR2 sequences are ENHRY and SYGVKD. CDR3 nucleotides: TGTGCCATCAGGGGCTCGGGATATATGAACACTGAAGCTTTCTTT. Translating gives CAIRGSGYMNTEAFF.

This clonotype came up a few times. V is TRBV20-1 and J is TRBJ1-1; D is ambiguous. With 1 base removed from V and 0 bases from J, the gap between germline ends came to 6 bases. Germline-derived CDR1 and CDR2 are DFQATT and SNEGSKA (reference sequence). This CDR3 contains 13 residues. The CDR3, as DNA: TGCAGTGCTAGAGTTCGGTTGAACACTGAAGCTTTCTTT. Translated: CSARVRLNTEAFF.

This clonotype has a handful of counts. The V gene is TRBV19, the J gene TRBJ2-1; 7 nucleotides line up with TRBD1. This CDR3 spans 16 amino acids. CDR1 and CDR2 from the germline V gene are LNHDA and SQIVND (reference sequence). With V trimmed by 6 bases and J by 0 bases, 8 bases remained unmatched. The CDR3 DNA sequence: TGTGCCAGTAGGATAAGGGGGCAGAACTCCTACAATGAGCAGTTCTTC. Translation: CASRIRGQNSYNEQFF.

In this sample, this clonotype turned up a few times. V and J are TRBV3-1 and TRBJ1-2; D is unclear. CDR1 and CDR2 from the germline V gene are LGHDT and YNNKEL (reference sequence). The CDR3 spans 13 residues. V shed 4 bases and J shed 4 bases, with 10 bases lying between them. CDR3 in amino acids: CASSLSARYGYTF. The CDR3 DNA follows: TGTGCCAGCAGCCTGTCAGCTCGCTATGGCTACACCTTC.

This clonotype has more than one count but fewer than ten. The DNA for the CDR3 is TGTGCCAGCACCCCCATGACAGGGGGCTTTGGGGAGACCCAGTACTTC. Protein: CASTPMTGGFGETQYF. The chain joins TRBV7-9 to TRBJ2-5; 10 bases fit TRBD1. Germline trimming cut 7 bases from V and 5 bases from J; bases unmatched to any gene: 13. Germline V gene sequence: CDR1 SEHNR, CDR2 FQNEAQ (reference sequence). The CDR3 is 16 residues long.

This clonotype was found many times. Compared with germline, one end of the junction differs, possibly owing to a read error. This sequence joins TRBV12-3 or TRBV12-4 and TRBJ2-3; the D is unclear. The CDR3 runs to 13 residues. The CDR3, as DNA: TGTGCCAGCAGCTTAGCCGGCACAGATACGCAGTATTTT. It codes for CASSLAGTDTQYF.

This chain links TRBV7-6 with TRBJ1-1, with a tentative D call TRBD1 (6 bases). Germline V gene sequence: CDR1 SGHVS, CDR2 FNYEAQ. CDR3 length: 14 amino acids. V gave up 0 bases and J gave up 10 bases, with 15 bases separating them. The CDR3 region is CASSLAGQSFPAFF. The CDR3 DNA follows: TGTGCCAGCAGCTTAGCAGGACAGTCCTTTCCAGCTTTCTTT.

The chain's CDR3 is CSVELSGGYEQYF. CDR3 in DNA: TGCAGCGTTGAACTCAGCGGGGGCTACGAGCAGTACTTC. This chain uses TRBV29-1 with TRBJ2-7, with 8 positions matching TRBD2. The CDR3 has 13 residues. Trimming cost V 2 bases and J 3 bases; bases outside gene matches: 3. Germline V lookup: CDR1 SQVTM, CDR2 ANQGSEA.

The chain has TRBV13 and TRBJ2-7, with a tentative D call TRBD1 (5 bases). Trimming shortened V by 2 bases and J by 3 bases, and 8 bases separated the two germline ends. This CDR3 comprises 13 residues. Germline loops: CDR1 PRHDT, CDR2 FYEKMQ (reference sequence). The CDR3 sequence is CASSLWGSYEQYF. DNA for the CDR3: TGTGCCAGCAGCTTATGGGGCAGCTACGAGCAGTACTTC.

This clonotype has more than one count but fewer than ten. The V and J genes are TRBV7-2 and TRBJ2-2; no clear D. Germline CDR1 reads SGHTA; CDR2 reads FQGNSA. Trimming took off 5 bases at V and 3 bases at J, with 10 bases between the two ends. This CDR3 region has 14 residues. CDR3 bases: TGTGCCAGCAGCACGGGTCCACACACCGGGGAGCTGTTTTTT. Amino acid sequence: CASSTGPHTGELFF.

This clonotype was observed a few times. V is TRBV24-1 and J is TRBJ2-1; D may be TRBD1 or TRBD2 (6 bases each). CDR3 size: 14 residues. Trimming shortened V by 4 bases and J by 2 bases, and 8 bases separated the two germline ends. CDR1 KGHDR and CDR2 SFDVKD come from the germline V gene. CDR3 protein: CATSEGGPYNEQFF. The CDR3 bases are TGTGCCACCAGTGAAGGGGGGCCCTACAATGAGCAGTTCTTC.

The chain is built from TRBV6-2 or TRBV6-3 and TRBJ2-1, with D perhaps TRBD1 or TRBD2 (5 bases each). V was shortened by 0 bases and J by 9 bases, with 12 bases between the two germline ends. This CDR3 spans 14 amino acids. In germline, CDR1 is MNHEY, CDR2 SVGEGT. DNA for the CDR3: TGTGCCAGCAGTTACTCGATATGGGGGATTGAGCAGTTCTTC. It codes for CASSYSIWGIEQFF.

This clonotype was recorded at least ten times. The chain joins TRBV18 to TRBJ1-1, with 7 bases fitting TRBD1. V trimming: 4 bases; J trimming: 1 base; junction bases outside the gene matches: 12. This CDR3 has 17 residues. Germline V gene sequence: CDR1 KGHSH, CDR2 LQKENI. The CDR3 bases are TGTGCCAGCTCACACGCAAACAGGGGCCACTCGAACACTGAAGCTTTCTTT. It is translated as CASSHANRGHSNTEAFF.

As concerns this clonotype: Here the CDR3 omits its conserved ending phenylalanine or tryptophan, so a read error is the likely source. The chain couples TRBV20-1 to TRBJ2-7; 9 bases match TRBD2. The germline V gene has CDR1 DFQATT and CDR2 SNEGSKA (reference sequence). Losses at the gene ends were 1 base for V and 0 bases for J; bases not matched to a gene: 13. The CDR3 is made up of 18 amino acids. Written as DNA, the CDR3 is TGCAGTGCTAGAGGGCTAGCGGGAAACGGGTGGAGCTCCTACGAGCAGTACTCC. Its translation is CSARGLAGNGWSSYEQYS.

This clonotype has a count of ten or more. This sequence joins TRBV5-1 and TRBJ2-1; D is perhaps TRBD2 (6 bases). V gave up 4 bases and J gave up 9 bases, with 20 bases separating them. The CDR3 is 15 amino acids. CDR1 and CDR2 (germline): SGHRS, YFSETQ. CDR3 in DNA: TGCGCCAGCAGCCTCCGGGACTGGGCGGTAGGTGAGCAGTTCTTC. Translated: CASSLRDWAVGEQFF.